A single TCR beta chain is shown here with its context. Germline CDR1 is SGHDN and CDR2 is FVKESK. The CDR3 has 14 amino acids. V was clipped by 0 bases and J by 11 bases, with 16 bases between them. This specimen comes from a study of CD8 T cells in Susac syndrome. An amount of RNA that ranged from roughly 0.5 to 1 ug was reverse transcribed with random hexamers. Multiplex immunoSEQ PCR targeted 54 Vbeta and 13 Jbeta TCR beta segments. TCRdb fed the immunoSEQ multiplex PCR reads into MiXCR, producing one record per CDR3 protein. The sample consists of some 250,000 distinct CDR3 sequences, almost 97% of them appearing once.

Sequencing used CD4+ T cells from PBMCs. The clonotype comes from a human donor with Susac syndrome. The chain recombines TRBV14 with TRBJ1-1; D is undetermined. The CDR3 is CASSQDVRGASAFF. In DNA, the CDR3 is TGTGCCAGCAGCCAAGACGTTCGAGGAGCCTCGGCTTTCTTT.